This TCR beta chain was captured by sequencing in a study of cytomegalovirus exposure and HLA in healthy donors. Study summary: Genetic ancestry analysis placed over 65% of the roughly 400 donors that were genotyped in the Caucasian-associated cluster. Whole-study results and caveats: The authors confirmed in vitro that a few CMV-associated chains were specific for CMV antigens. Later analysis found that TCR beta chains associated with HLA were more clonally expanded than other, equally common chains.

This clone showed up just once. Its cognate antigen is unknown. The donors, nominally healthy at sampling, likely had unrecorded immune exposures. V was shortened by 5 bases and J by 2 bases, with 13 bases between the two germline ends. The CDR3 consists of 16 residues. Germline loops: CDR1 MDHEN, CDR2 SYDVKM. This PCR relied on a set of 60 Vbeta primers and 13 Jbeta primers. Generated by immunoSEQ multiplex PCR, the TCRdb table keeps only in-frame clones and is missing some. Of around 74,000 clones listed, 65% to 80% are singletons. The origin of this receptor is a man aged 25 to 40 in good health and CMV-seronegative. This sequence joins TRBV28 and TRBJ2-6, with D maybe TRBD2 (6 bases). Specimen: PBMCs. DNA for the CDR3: TGTGCCAGCAGTCCCCTACCGGGGGCTGGGGCCAACGTCCTGACTTTC. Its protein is CASSPLPGAGANVLTF.